This record covers a single TCR beta chain. The Seattle site enrolled patients during active infection and followed them longitudinally. These data are taken from a study of blood T cell repertoires in COVID-19. Looking at the study overall: Both acute and convalescent COVID-19 samples were obtained from the United States, Italy and Spain.

The CDR3 has 14 residues. Trimming stripped 5 bases from V and 3 bases from J, with 13 bases between. Per germline, CDR1 LGHNA and CDR2 YNFKEQ. Original processing methods: Nucleated cell counts were estimated from reference gene primer amplification. Assay used: immunoSEQ multiplex PCR; TCRdb lists only in-frame clones, some missing. V and J calls plus clone size are reproduced from that table; the DNA served to infer D and trimming. The sample includes almost 300,000 clones, 85% to 90% of them seen just once. This TCR was recovered from a woman aged 25 to 39 with COVID-19, enrolled during active disease. The chain employs TRBV4-2 and TRBJ1-2; perhaps TRBD1 as D (6 bases). The sample consisted of peripheral blood. The CDR3 here is CASSAKGTHYGYTF. The CDR3 coding sequence is TGTGCCAGCAGCGCAAAAGGGACACACTATGGCTACACCTTC.